Each of the 8 T cell receptor beta chains below was sequenced from the same sample in a study of T cell repertoires in cytomegalovirus infection. For these receptors, no antigen is known. TCRdb re-derived calls from the reads in MiXCR, one entry per CDR3 protein. The sample lists about 350,000 distinct CDR3 sequences, about 32% occurring once. Sequenced here: cultured PBMCs, sampled from culture after CMV antigen stimulation. The receptors here all came from a human donor in good health (CMV status not recorded). Some clones in this sample may be carry-over from other donors' samples.

The chain combines TRBV24-1 with TRBJ2-1, with 13 bases that match TRBD2. The ends lost 0 bases at V and 0 bases at J; junction bases unmatched: 4. CDR1 is KGHDR, CDR2 SFDVKD, per germline. This CDR3 contains 19 residues. CDR3 sequence reads: CATSDLSLAGGGSYNEQFF. CDR3 sequence (DNA): TGTGCCACCAGTGATTTGTCACTAGCGGGAGGGGGCTCCTACAATGAGCAGTTCTTC.

This clonotype has just a few counts. The chain carries TRBV7-2 and TRBJ2-7; TRBD1 matches at 9 bases. J gave up 6 bases and V 4 bases, and 10 bases lay outside the gene matches. The CDR3 is 15 amino acids. Germline lookup yields CDR1 SGHTA and CDR2 FQGNSA. The CDR3 protein is CASSSYTGGIIEQYF. The CDR3 bases are TGTGCCAGCAGCTCATACACAGGGGGCATCATCGAGCAGTACTTC.

This clonotype was observed a few times. V is TRBV4-2 and J is TRBJ2-3; TRBD2 aligns across 9 bases. The CDR3 sequence is 15 residues long. V was pared by 7 bases and J by 1 base, with 6 bases of the junction left unmatched. Germline assignment: CDR1 LGHNA and CDR2 YNFKEQ. The CDR3 loop is CASTLTSGRTDTQYF. CDR3 nucleotides: TGTGCCAGCACCCTGACTAGCGGACGCACAGATACGCAGTATTTT.

This clonotype has more than one count but fewer than ten. The V call is TRBV6-5, the J call TRBJ1-1; maybe TRBD1 (6 bases). The CDR3 covers 15 residues. V lost 0 bases and J 5 bases, leaving 13 bases between the germline ends. Germline V CDR1 and CDR2: MNHEY, SVGAGI. Here the CDR3 DNA reads TGTGCCAGCAGTTACTCGACTCAGGGGACAACTGAAGCTTTCTTT. It is translated as CASSYSTQGTTEAFF.

The CDR3 DNA sequence: TGTGCCAGCAGTCACGCCGGGGGACTAGCGAGAGATACGCAGTATTTT. This translates into CASSHAGGLARDTQYF. V gene TRBV6-6 combines with J gene TRBJ2-3; TRBD2 matches 10 bases. Trimming took 5 bases from V and 5 from J; bases not matched to a gene: 10. Germline CDR1 MNHNY, CDR2 SVGAGI (reference sequence). The CDR3 loop spans 16 amino acids.

The chain carries TRBV7-2 and TRBJ2-1; TRBD1 matches at 7 bases. Germline loops: CDR1 SGHTA, CDR2 FQGNSA. This CDR3 spans 11 amino acids. The V segment lost 5 bases and the J segment 15 bases; nucleotides outside the gene matches: 7. CDR3 coding DNA: TGTGCCAGCAGCGAGGGGACAGAGGTGTTCTTC. Its protein product is CASSEGTEVFF.

This clonotype was counted between two and nine times. The rearrangement joins TRBV7-2 to TRBJ2-7; 11 nucleotides match TRBD2. Unmatched junction bases numbered 14, after V lost 3 bases and J lost 7 bases. CDR3 length: 17 amino acids. Germline lookup yields CDR1 SGHTA and CDR2 FQGNSA. The CDR3 is CASSFRGTSGMPREQYF. CDR3 nucleotide sequence: TGTGCCAGCAGCTTTCGGGGGACTAGCGGTATGCCTAGGGAGCAGTACTTC.

A remark on this clonotype: With a much larger clone just one base away, this may be a read error. The chain is built from TRBV7-6 and TRBJ1-3; D is ambiguous. V lost 5 bases and J 1 base, leaving 15 bases between the germline ends. The CDR3 is made up of 16 amino acids. Germline loops: CDR1 SGHVS, CDR2 FNYEAQ. CDR3 nucleotide sequence: TGTGCCAGCAGCGCGCAAGAAGGGTGGTCTGGAAACACCATATATTTT. It encodes CASSAQEGWSGNTIYF.